A single sample is the source of the 29 T cell receptor beta chains below, sequenced in a study of CD8 T cells in Susac syndrome. It was with random hexamers that 0.5 to 1 ug RNA was reverse transcribed. One entry per CDR3 protein, called by TCRdb with MiXCR from the immunoSEQ multiplex PCR reads. This repertoire shows around 300,000 distinct CDR3 sequences, roughly 85% found once; its top ten account for roughly 0.21%. What was sequenced was CD8+ T cells from PBMCs. The source of these receptors is a human donor with multiple sclerosis.

The chain employs TRBV6-2 or TRBV6-3 and TRBJ2-7; TRBD1 aligns across 11 bases. In germline, CDR1 is MNHEY, CDR2 SVGEGT. The CDR3 runs to 15 residues. V trimming: 5 bases; J trimming: 4 bases; junction bases outside the gene matches: 7. The DNA for the CDR3 is TGTGCCAGCAGTCCCGGGACAGGGGGACTGTACGAGCAGTACTTC. This sequence encodes CASSPGTGGLYEQYF.

This rearrangement joins TRBV5-6 to TRBJ2-7; 9 nucleotides align to TRBD1. Germline V gene sequence: CDR1 SGHDT, CDR2 YYEEEE. Trimming took 4 bases from V and 7 from J; bases not matched to a gene: 6. This CDR3 spans 13 amino acids. The CDR3: CASSLQGAREQYF. As DNA, the CDR3 is TGTGCCAGCAGCCTACAGGGGGCGAGGGAGCAGTACTTC. Complete variable domain (other parts from reference TRBV5-6 and TRBJ2-7): DAGVTQSPTHLIKTRGQQVTLRCSPKSGHDTVSWYQQALGQGPQFIFQYYEEEERQRGNFPDRFSGHQFPNYSSELNVNALLLGDSALYLCASSLQGAREQYFGPGTRLTVT.

The V gene is TRBV28, the J gene TRBJ1-4; D gene uncertain. The CDR3 sequence is 17 residues long. Trimming stripped 3 bases from V and 5 bases from J, with 19 bases between. From germline, CDR1 is MDHEN and CDR2 SYDVKM. The chain's CDR3 is CASSFSQTHLLNEKLFF. In DNA, the CDR3 is TGTGCCAGCAGTTTCAGCCAGACCCACTTACTAAATGAAAAACTGTTTTTT.

CDR3: CASTASSYNEQFF. In DNA, the CDR3 is TGTGCCAGCACCGCGAGCAGCTACAATGAGCAGTTCTTC. This rearrangement joins TRBV2 to TRBJ2-1; D not certain. The CDR3 consists of 13 residues. Germline CDR1 and CDR2: SNHLY and FYNNEI. V gave up 7 bases and J gave up 3 bases, with 10 bases separating them.

The CDR3 is CASSHLTGPQGWGYTF. For the CDR3, the DNA is TGTGCCAGCAGTCACCTCACAGGGCCCCAAGGCTGGGGCTACACCTTC. The chain combines TRBV12-3 or TRBV12-4 with TRBJ1-2, with D perhaps TRBD1 (6 bases). The CDR3 spans 16 residues. Deletions cut 5 bases from V and 8 bases from J, with 24 bases between.

The V call is TRBV28, the J call TRBJ2-7, with D possibly matching TRBD2 (7 bases). Germline CDR1 MDHEN, CDR2 SYDVKM. CDR3 length: 14 residues. The germline V and J ends were trimmed by 1 base and 2 bases, with 9 bases remaining between them. CDR3 in amino acids: CASSLSGGPYEQYF. The CDR3 DNA sequence: TGTGCCAGCAGTTTATCGGGGGGCCCCTACGAGCAGTACTTC.

This sequence joins TRBV20-1 and TRBJ2-3; TRBD1 aligns across 12 bases. The CDR3 runs 15 residues. J lost 3 bases, V lost 5 bases, and 6 bases had no gene match. In germline, CDR1 is DFQATT, CDR2 SNEGSKA (reference sequence). The CDR3 bases are TGCAGTGCTGGACGGGACAGGGGGCTGACAGATACGCAGTATTTT. Protein: CSAGRDRGLTDTQYF.

This chain connects TRBV30 to TRBJ1-2, with a possible D match to TRBD1 (5 bases). V lost 4 bases and J lost 4, with 13 bases in between. Germline values: CDR1 GTSNPN, CDR2 SVGIG (reference sequence). CDR3 length: 13 residues. The CDR3 DNA sequence: TGTGCCTGGACCCTTCAGGGTCCCTATGGCTACACCTTC. Its translation: CAWTLQGPYGYTF.

CDR3 DNA: TGTGCCAGCAGCCTACAGGACACCGGGGAGCTGTTTTTT. Translating it yields CASSLQDTGELFF. The chain carries TRBV3-1 and TRBJ2-2, with a weak D call TRBD1 (5 bases). In germline, CDR1 is LGHDT, CDR2 YNNKEL (reference sequence). Trimming removed 4 bases at V and 3 bases at J, with 6 bases between. The CDR3 runs to 13 residues.

This clonotype was counted a few times. The chain employs TRBV27 and TRBJ2-7; 8 bases map to TRBD2. Per the germline V gene, CDR1 is MNHEY and CDR2 is SMNVEV (reference sequence). V was pared by 5 bases and J by 3 bases, with 6 bases of the junction left unmatched. This CDR3 is built from 14 residues. The CDR3, as DNA: TGTGCCAGCAGTCTCGGACTAGCTAGCTACGAGCAGTACTTC. Protein: CASSLGLASYEQYF.

The chain couples TRBV10-1 to TRBJ2-3, with D possibly matching TRBD1 (6 bases). Per germline, CDR1 WNHNN and CDR2 SYGVQD (reference sequence). This CDR3 spans 17 amino acids. Trimming stripped 3 bases from V and 0 bases from J, with 16 bases between. The CDR3 nucleotides are TGCGCCAGCAGTGAATTCGGGACACTCGTTAGCACAGATACGCAGTATTTT. It translates to CASSEFGTLVSTDTQYF.

CDR3 sequence reads: CASTPSTEAFF. The CDR3 nucleotides read TGTGCCAGCACGCCATCCACTGAAGCTTTCTTT. The chain combines TRBV2 with TRBJ1-1; no firm D call. The CDR3 is 11 residues long. Trimming pared 7 bases from V and 4 bases from J, leaving 7 bases between. CDR1 SNHLY and CDR2 FYNNEI come from the germline V gene.

This CDR3 is CSVEGVIGDGYTF. The CDR3 nucleotides read TGCAGCGTTGAAGGGGTCATCGGGGATGGCTACACCTTC. The chain employs TRBV29-1 and TRBJ1-2, with unresolved D. This CDR3 region has 13 residues. The germline V gene encodes CDR1 SQVTM and CDR2 ANQGSEA. The V end was cut by 1 base, the J end by 6 bases, with 12 bases between.

This clonotype has just one count. The chain links TRBV20-1 to TRBJ2-3, with 9 bases lining up with TRBD2. The CDR3 loop spans 17 amino acids. V lost 0 bases to trimming and J lost 2 bases; unmatched junction nucleotides: 9. Germline-derived CDR1 and CDR2 are DFQATT and SNEGSKA (reference sequence). The CDR3 sequence: CSARDRGSGRNTDTQYF. The CDR3 nucleotides read TGCAGTGCTAGAGATCGGGGTAGCGGGAGAAACACAGATACGCAGTATTTT.

This chain connects TRBV6-1 to TRBJ2-1, with 8 positions matching TRBD2. CDR1 MNHNS and CDR2 SASEGT come from the germline V gene. The CDR3 is made up of 16 amino acids. The junction had 6 bases not matched to a gene; V was cut back by 4 bases and J by 1 base. The CDR3 spells CASSGYGGRSYNEQFF. For the CDR3, the DNA is TGTGCCAGCAGTGGATACGGCGGGAGGTCCTACAATGAGCAGTTCTTC.

With regard to this clonotype: At one end the junction does not follow the germline gene, possibly because of a read error. V is TRBV4-3 and J is TRBJ2-2; unclear D gene. Germline V gene sequence: CDR1 LGHNA, CDR2 YSLEER. This CDR3 region has 20 residues. CDR3 sequence: CANSQDTFNPQRANTGELFF. The CDR3 bases are TGCGCCAACAGCCAAGATACATTCAATCCTCAGAGAGCGAACACCGGGGAGCTGTTTTTT.

The J gene is TRBJ2-7, the V gene TRBV20-1; 7 positions match TRBD2. V lost 6 bases to trimming and J lost 6 bases; unmatched junction nucleotides: 14. This CDR3 is 14 amino acids long. From germline, CDR1 is DFQATT and CDR2 SNEGSKA (reference sequence). CDR3 nucleotides: TGCAGTGCGGAAATTCCGGGAGGCCAAGGCGAGCAGTACTTC. Translation gives CSAEIPGGQGEQYF.

This chain joins TRBV6-5 and TRBJ1-1; D remains unclear. In germline, CDR1 is MNHEY, CDR2 SVGAGI. V lost 0 bases, J lost 3 bases, and 11 bases lay in between. The CDR3 length is 15 residues. The chain's CDR3 is CASSYSKGSYTEAFF. The CDR3 region has the DNA TGTGCCAGCAGTTACTCGAAAGGGAGTTACACTGAAGCTTTCTTT.

The chain employs TRBV29-1 and TRBJ2-7, with TRBD2 matching 13 bases. The V and J ends lost 1 base and 0 bases, in that order; junction bases with no gene match: 3. The CDR3 is made up of 16 amino acids. The germline CDR1 and CDR2 sequences are SQVTM and ANQGSEA. The CDR3 spells CSVEGGLAGASYEQYF. Here the CDR3 DNA reads TGCAGCGTTGAAGGCGGACTAGCGGGAGCCTCCTACGAGCAGTACTTC.

CDR3 region: CASSPHVGTSGSYNEQFF. The CDR3 DNA follows: TGTGCCAGCAGCCCACACGTCGGGACTAGCGGCTCCTACAATGAGCAGTTCTTC. The chain uses TRBV7-8 and TRBJ2-1, with 11 positions matching TRBD2. V shed 5 bases and J 0 bases; nucleotides not matched to a gene: 9. Germline V lookup: CDR1 SGHVS, CDR2 FQNEAQ. This CDR3 spans 18 amino acids.

Comments on this clonotype: The limits of the CDR3 on the DNA are not certain, so only TCRdb's listed CDR3 is given. The chain recombines TRBV4-1 with TRBJ2-3; the table's D call of TRBD1 was not tested on the DNA. The germline V gene encodes CDR1 MGHRA and CDR2 YSYEKL. Both ends counted, the CDR3 spans 17 residues. The CDR3 loop is CASSLEGGGEGKIRSIF.

In this sample, this clonotype turned up once. This chain connects TRBV29-1 to TRBJ1-4, with D tentatively TRBD1 (5 bases). Trimming left V 7 bases short and J 4 bases short, with 13 bases between. The germline gives CDR1 SQVTM, CDR2 ANQGSEA. The CDR3 sequence is 13 residues long. Written as DNA, the CDR3 is TGCAGCGGAGGGGCAGGGCTTAATGAAAAACTGTTTTTT. Translating it yields CSGGAGLNEKLFF.

This clonotype has only a few counts. This chain joins TRBV7-9 and TRBJ1-4; TRBD1 agrees at 9 bases. Germline V CDR1 and CDR2: SEHNR, FQNEAQ (reference sequence). V lost 6 bases to trimming and J lost 8 bases; unmatched junction nucleotides: 7. The CDR3 consists of 14 residues. CDR3 bases: TGTGCCAGCAGTCCGGGACAGGGCGGAGAAAAACTGTTTTTT. This gives the protein CASSPGQGGEKLFF.

The chain uses TRBV19 and TRBJ2-7; 14 nucleotides align to TRBD2. CDR1 and CDR2 (germline): LNHDA, SQIVND (reference sequence). V shed 7 bases and J 3 bases; nucleotides not matched to a gene: 5. The CDR3 is made up of 15 amino acids. As DNA, the CDR3 is TGTGCCAGTAATGCCGGGACTAGCGGGAGCTACGAGCAGTACTTC. Its translation is CASNAGTSGSYEQYF.

This clonotype was seen once. The chain recombines TRBV23-1 with TRBJ2-1; D tentatively fits TRBD1 or TRBD2 (6 bases each). Being an ORF, TRBV23-1 has a function that is uncertain. The CDR3 contains 19 residues. Trimming cost V 0 bases and J 2 bases, with 20 bases left between them. DNA of the CDR3: TGCGCCAGCAGTCAATCCTATCTTGGGCACGGGGGCGCCTACAATGAGCAGTTCTTC. Its translation: CASSQSYLGHGGAYNEQFF.

The chain uses TRBV12-3 or TRBV12-4 and TRBJ1-5, with D possibly TRBD1 on 5 matching bases. This CDR3 region has 12 residues. V lost 6 bases, J lost 9 bases, and 12 bases lay in between. DNA of the CDR3: TGTGCCAGCAGCTTGGGGGGACGGCCCCAGCATTTT. Translating it yields CASSLGGRPQHF.

V gene TRBV6-6 combines with J gene TRBJ1-2; no clear D. The CDR3 has 12 amino acids. Germline loops: CDR1 MNHNY, CDR2 SVGAGI (reference sequence). V was shortened by 5 bases and J by 7 bases, with 11 bases between the two germline ends. The CDR3 here is CASSPWAAGYTF. The CDR3 coding sequence is TGTGCCAGCAGTCCTTGGGCCGCTGGCTACACCTTC.

This chain joins TRBV4-3 and TRBJ2-5; D gene uncertain. CDR1 and CDR2 from the germline V gene are LGHNA and YSLEER. This CDR3 is 12 amino acids long. V lost 4 bases and J lost 5, with 8 bases in between. The CDR3 loop reads CASSPDWETQYF. CDR3 sequence (DNA): TGCGCCAGCAGCCCTGATTGGGAGACCCAGTACTTC.

The chain joins TRBV4-2 to TRBJ1-5; D remains ambiguous. The CDR3 runs 17 residues. Per germline, CDR1 LGHNA and CDR2 YNFKEQ. Trimming pared 4 bases from V and 0 bases from J, leaving 16 bases between. The CDR3 reads CASSPGEGGLSNQPQHF. In DNA, the CDR3 is TGTGCCAGCAGCCCTGGAGAGGGTGGACTTAGCAATCAGCCCCAGCATTTT.